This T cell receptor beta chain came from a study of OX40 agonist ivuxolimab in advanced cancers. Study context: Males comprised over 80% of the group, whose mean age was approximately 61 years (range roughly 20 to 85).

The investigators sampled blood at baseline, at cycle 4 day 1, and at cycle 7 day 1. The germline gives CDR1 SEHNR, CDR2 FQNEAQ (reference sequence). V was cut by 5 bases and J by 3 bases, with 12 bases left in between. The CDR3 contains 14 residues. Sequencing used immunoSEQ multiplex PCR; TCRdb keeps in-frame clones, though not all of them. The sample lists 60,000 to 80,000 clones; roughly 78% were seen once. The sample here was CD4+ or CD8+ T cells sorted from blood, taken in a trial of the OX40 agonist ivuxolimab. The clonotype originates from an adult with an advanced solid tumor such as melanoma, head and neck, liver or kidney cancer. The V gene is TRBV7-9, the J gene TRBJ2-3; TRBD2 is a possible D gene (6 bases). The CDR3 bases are TGTGCCAGCAGCCGGGGACTCTTTACAGATACGCAGTATTTT. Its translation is CASSRGLFTDTQYF.